This record covers a single T cell receptor (beta chain). Antigen: not known. TCRdb re-analysed the 5' RACE reads in MiXCR, keeping a single row per CDR3 protein. The repertoire includes fewer than 750,000 distinct CDR3 sequences, 15% to 20% of them detected once, and 19% sits in the top ten. This sample is part of a study of CD8 T cells in ankylosing spondylitis. Study-wide findings and caveats: A TCR beta motif of under 10 highly homologous variants appeared characteristic of ankylosing spondylitis blood.

The CDR3 runs 14 residues. V was clipped by 8 bases and J by 7 bases, with 18 bases between them. Germline V CDR1 and CDR2: SNHLY, FYNNEI. The receptor was derived from a male donor with ankylosing spondylitis. Sequencing was carried out using blood, either unsorted or a sorted T cell fraction (not recorded which). This chain uses TRBV2 with TRBJ2-1; the D gene is possibly TRBD2 (7 bases). The CDR3 region has the DNA TGTGCCAGCCCAAGGGGGGGGCCGGGGAATGAGCAGTTCTTC. It specifies CASPRGGPGNEQFF.